The subject of this entry is one T cell receptor (beta chain). The sample originates from a study of blood T cell repertoires in COVID-19. Across the study: Specimens from acute and convalescent COVID-19 originated in the United States, Italy and Spain. T cells, B-cell-depleted T cells, or PBMCs supplied cDNA or gDNA.

V lost 3 bases, J lost 2 bases, and 13 bases lay in between. Looked up from germline, CDR1 is KGHSH and CDR2 is LQKENI. The CDR3 is made up of 15 amino acids. Per the original methods: Researchers report that nucleated cell counts were estimated from reference gene primer amplification. Method: immunoSEQ multiplex PCR; TCRdb's copy keeps in-frame clones and lacks some. V and J calls and clone size come straight from that table; D and trimming were deduced from the DNA. The sample includes 75,000 to 80,000 clones, 88% of them seen just once. The specimen sequenced was peripheral blood. The chain is built from TRBV18 and TRBJ2-5, with D tentatively TRBD1 (5 bases). The origin of this receptor is a human donor in a cohort sampled during active COVID-19. In DNA form, the CDR3 reads TGTGCCAGCTCACCGTTACAGGACAAACAAGAGACCCAGTACTTC. Its translation is CASSPLQDKQETQYF.